A selection of T cell receptor beta chains follows, all from one sample in a study of blood T cells in healthy people across ages. One entry per CDR3 protein, called by TCRdb with MiXCR from the 5' RACE reads. The profile shows over 500,000 distinct CDR3 sequences, 27% of them singletons. The sample was also reused in another study, on T cells of mothers and their children.

Sequences were obtained from blood. The source of these receptors is a boy aged 2 to 9 in good health. Both conserved end residues are part of each CDR3. The D gene is left open where the match is weak. Part of the rows lack a size; the others show once, few, many or a class for expanded clones.

j_call d_call v_call clone_size cdr3_aa cdr3_nt
TRBJ2-3 - TRBV4-1 - CASSQNPSRGSTDTQYF TGCGCCAGCAGCCAAAATCCTTCTCGCGGATCCACAGATACGCAGTATTTT
TRBJ2-5 TRBD2 TRBV9 - CASTPELAGGVETQYF TGTGCCAGCACCCCTGAGCTAGCGGGAGGGGTGGAGACCCAGTACTTC
TRBJ2-5 - TRBV4-3 - CASSQDGQEGETQYF TGCGCCAGCAGCCAAGATGGTCAGGAGGGAGAGACCCAGTACTTC
TRBJ2-7 - TRBV11-2 - CASSFNYGGVLDEQYF TGTGCCAGCAGCTTTAATTACGGGGGTGTTCTAGACGAGCAGTACTTC
TRBJ1-1 - TRBV12-3/TRBV12-4 - CASSSTGGITEAFF TGTGCCAGCAGTTCGACGGGGGGGATAACTGAAGCTTTCTTT
TRBJ2-7 TRBD2 TRBV23-1 - CASSYSGRAYEQYF TGCGCCAGCAGCTATAGCGGGAGGGCGTACGAGCAGTACTTC
TRBJ2-3 TRBD2 TRBV7-2 - CASSKGLAGGDTQYF TGTGCCAGCAGCAAGGGACTAGCGGGAGGAGATACGCAGTATTTT
TRBJ1-5 - TRBV4-2 few CASSQDRTANQPQHF TGTGCCAGCAGCCAAGATCGGACAGCTAATCAGCCCCAGCATTTT
TRBJ2-5 - TRBV24-1 - CATSVSGETQYF TGTGCCACCAGTGTCTCGGGGGAGACCCAGTACTTC
TRBJ2-5 - TRBV2 many CASRTLVNQETQYF TGTGCCAGCAGGACCCTTGTTAACCAAGAGACCCAGTACTTC
TRBJ2-5 TRBD2 TRBV7-2 - CASSDPLAGGRETQYF TGTGCCAGCAGCGACCCACTAGCGGGAGGGCGCGAGACCCAGTACTTC
TRBJ2-3 TRBD2 TRBV6-4 few CASSATSGSSDTQYF TGTGCCAGCAGTGCGACTAGCGGGAGCTCAGATACGCAGTATTTT
TRBJ2-5 - TRBV7-2 - CASRLREIAEFETQYF TGTGCCAGCAGATTACGGGAAATAGCGGAATTCGAGACCCAGTACTTC
TRBJ2-5 TRBD2 TRBV12-3/TRBV12-4 - CASSPTPGLAGETQYF TGTGCCAGCAGTCCAACACCGGGACTAGCCGGGGAGACCCAGTACTTC
TRBJ2-6 - TRBV28 - CASSLPSSIGGANVLTF TGTGCCAGCAGTCTCCCTTCGTCGATCGGGGGGGCCAACGTCCTGACTTTC
TRBJ1-6 - TRBV11-2 once CASSLAGTHNSPLHF TGTGCCAGCAGCTTAGCGGGGACCCATAATTCACCCCTCCACTTT
TRBJ2-5 - TRBV29-1 - CSVVGQHQETQYF TGCAGCGTTGTGGGGCAGCACCAAGAGACCCAGTACTTC
TRBJ2-5 - TRBV4-3 - CASSPSWATLQETQYF TGCGCCAGCAGCCCGTCGTGGGCTACCCTTCAAGAGACCCAGTACTTC
TRBJ2-7 - TRBV12-3/TRBV12-4 - CASSPLKLGAYEQYF TGTGCCAGCAGCCCTCTTAAGTTGGGGGCCTACGAGCAGTACTTC
TRBJ1-6 TRBD1 TRBV27 - CASSFLDRVSSPLHF TGTGCCAGCAGTTTCTTGGACAGGGTCAGTTCACCCCTCCACTTT
TRBJ1-2 TRBD1 TRBV3-1 - CASSPMTGGGLDGYTF TGTGCCAGCAGCCCGATGACAGGGGGCGGACTTGATGGCTACACCTTC
TRBJ2-5 TRBD2 TRBV7-2 - CASSLSSGRGQETQYF TGTGCCAGCAGCTTAAGTAGCGGGAGGGGACAAGAGACCCAGTACTTC
TRBJ1-6 - TRBV12-3/TRBV12-4 - CASSAWGSPLHF TGTGCCAGCAGTGCCTGGGGTTCACCCCTCCACTTT
TRBJ2-5 - TRBV5-5 - CASSFRANRETQYF TGTGCCAGCAGCTTCCGGGCTAACCGAGAGACCCAGTACTTC
TRBJ1-4 - TRBV2 few CASSPRTVNEKLFF TGTGCCAGCAGCCCCAGGACAGTTAATGAAAAACTGTTTTTT
TRBJ2-5 TRBD2 TRBV7-2 - CASSLDPPASGEETQYF TGTGCCAGCAGCTTAGACCCCCCGGCTAGCGGGGAAGAGACCCAGTACTTC
TRBJ2-5 TRBD1 TRBV9 - CASSATPQGRETQYF TGTGCCAGCAGCGCAACCCCACAGGGGAGAGAGACCCAGTACTTC
TRBJ2-5 TRBD2 TRBV29-1 - CSGGTSGSVETQYF TGCAGCGGCGGGACTAGCGGGAGTGTAGAGACCCAGTACTTC